This T cell receptor (beta chain) was identified during a study of Graves' ophthalmopathy and Graves' hyperthyroidism. Thyroid ultrasound, orbital computed tomography, TRAb, serum thyroxine and clinical symptoms formed the basis of diagnosis. This clonotype has only a few counts. From RNA, the CDR3 regions of TCR beta chains were amplified and sequenced. A first-round RT-PCR used HTBI primers, followed by a second-round multiplex PCR. TCRdb used MiXCR to reprocess the multiplex PCR reads, holding one entry per CDR3 protein. This sample yields about 400,000 distinct CDR3 sequences, of which roughly 20% are seen a single time; more than 2.5% belongs to the top ten. The sample taken for sequencing was peripheral blood. The sequence was collected from a woman aged 18 to 35 with stable Graves' hyperthyroidism.

CDR3: CASSPDRTYYEQYF. CDR3 nucleotide sequence: TGTGCCAGCAGTCCTGACAGGACATACTACGAGCAGTACTTC. The genes are TRBV5-4 and TRBJ2-7; weak D call: TRBD1 (6 bases). Germline CDR1 reads SGHNT; CDR2 reads YYREEE (reference sequence). CDR3 length: 14 residues. V shed 5 bases and J shed 3 bases, with 15 bases lying between them. Full variable domain (rest looked up from reference TRBV5-4 and TRBJ2-7): ETGVTQSPTHLIKTRGQQVTLRCSSQSGHNTVSWYQQALGQGPQFIFQYYREEENGRGNFPPRFSGLQFPNYSSELNVNALELDDSALYLCASSPDRTYYEQYFGPGTRLTVT.